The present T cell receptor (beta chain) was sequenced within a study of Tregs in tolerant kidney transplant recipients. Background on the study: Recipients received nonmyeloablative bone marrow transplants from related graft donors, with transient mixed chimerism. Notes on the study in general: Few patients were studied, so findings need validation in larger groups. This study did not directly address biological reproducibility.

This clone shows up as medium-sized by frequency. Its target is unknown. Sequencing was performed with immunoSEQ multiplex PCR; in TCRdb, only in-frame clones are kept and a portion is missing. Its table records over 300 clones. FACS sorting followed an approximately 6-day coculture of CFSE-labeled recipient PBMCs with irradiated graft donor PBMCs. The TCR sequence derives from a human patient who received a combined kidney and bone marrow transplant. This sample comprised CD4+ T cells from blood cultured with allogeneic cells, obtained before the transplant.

The sequenced CDR3 bases are TGTGCCAGCAGTCGAAACCCCCCCGGGACAGGCGTAAATGAAAAA. This encodes CASSRNPPGTGVNEK. The complete CDR3 protein is CASSRNPPGTGVNEKLFF. This sequence joins TRBV27 and TRBJ1-4; the match to TRBD1 covers 8 bases. Read data end 3 residues before the CDR3 end; the end is taken from the germline J gene. Germline CDR1 reads MNHEY; CDR2 reads SMNVEV (reference sequence). The CDR3 length is 18 residues. After removal of 5 bases from V and 5 bases from J, the junction contained 16 bases not matched to a gene.